This TCR beta chain was retrieved from a study of T cells in Graves' hyperthyroidism and ophthalmopathy. Study-wide background: At the time of initial diagnosis and before any treatment, peripheral blood was collected. General study points: Most thyroid clonotypes with frequency above 0.001 were detected in blood.

Each patient was aged 18 to 65 and had newly diagnosed hyperthyroidism of under 2 months' duration. There were TCR beta CDR3 regions amplified from RNA transcripts. The study used the HTBI primer set for a first-round RT-PCR of the TCR CDR3. TCRdb ran MiXCR on the multiplex PCR reads and lists one entry per CDR3 protein. The data contain around 100,000 distinct CDR3 sequences, roughly 44% of them singletons. The CDR3 is 14 residues long. With 1 base removed from V and 0 bases from J, the gap between germline ends came to 7 bases. CDR1 is SGHRS and CDR2 is YFSETQ in the germline V gene. This clonotype was seen many times. The antigen is not known.

The receptor's source is a man between 40 and 49 years old with Graves' hyperthyroidism. The chain is built from TRBV5-1 and TRBJ1-1, with unresolved D. Sequencing was done on a sample of blood. In nucleotides, the CDR3 is TGCGCCAGCAGCTTGCAAGACATGAACACTGAAGCTTTCTTT. Protein product: CASSLQDMNTEAFF. Based on the CDR3 plus reference TRBV5-1 and TRBJ1-1, the full variable domain is KAGVTQTPRYLIKTRGQQVTLSCSPISGHRSVSWYQQTPGQGLQFLFEYFSETQRNKGNFPGRFSGRQFSNSRSEMNVSTLELGDSALYLCASSLQDMNTEAFFGQGTRLTVV.